Described below is a single T cell receptor beta chain sequence and its context. This clonotype appeared many times. Its antigen has not been determined. Per-base qualities were not stored, and no clone one base away is much larger. The data were taken from a study of T cells in Graves' hyperthyroidism and ophthalmopathy (dated by TCRdb to the late 2010s). About the investigation overall: Peripheral blood samples were taken at initial diagnosis, before any treatment was given. The paper describes TCR Vbeta CDR3 sequencing of 135 peripheral blood samples, made up of roughly 40 ophthalmopathy patients, 70 to 75 hyperthyroidism patients and 17 progressor patients. Thyroid tissue and blood T-cell repertoires from six Graves' hyperthyroidism patients were also compared in the study. Prospective prediction of ophthalmopathy was tested in an independent validation cohort consisting of roughly 20 hyperthyroidism patients and over 15 patients who later progressed to ophthalmopathy. After sampling, hyperthyroidism patients received methimazole starting at 30 mg daily, and ophthalmopathy patients received high-dose intravenous methylprednisolone. The 100 discovery patients were randomly divided into training and test sets at a 7:3 ratio. To identify distinguishing TCR V-J signatures, a discovery cohort of some 99 patients was used, comprising some 45 with Graves' ophthalmopathy and about 59 with stable Graves' hyperthyroidism.

V loses 5 bases of germline sequence and J loses 5 bases, and the interval between the two ends is 10 bases. From the cysteine through the phenylalanine, the CDR3 covers 12 amino acids. Only CDR3 DNA is held: 36 bases, read in frame from base 1. From a lookup of the germline V gene (reference sequence), CDR1 and CDR2 are PRHDT and FYEKMQ. Amplification of TCR beta CDR3 regions was carried out from RNA transcripts. For the first round of RT-PCR on the TCR CDR3, the HTBI primer set was used together with the Qiagen OneStep RT-PCR kit. Libraries were constructed in a second round of multiplex PCR, after which size selection and purification were performed. Paired-end sequencing of the libraries was performed with 100 bp reads on an Illumina HiSeq2000. Per the source publication's procedure: SOAPnuke was used to process the raw data, with reads discarded if the reads contained adapters or uncalled bases, had a mean Phred below 15, or lacked an exact constant-primer or identifier match. COPE v1.2.5 was used to merge the high-quality paired reads, and each unique nucleotide sequence was defined as a clonotype. MiTCR v1.1 was used to align the clonotypes against IMGT TRBV, TRBD and TRBJ reference segments. The analysis included only V-J combinations with a frequency above 0.0001, which together covered approximately 99% of the repertoires. A TCS score was defined as the ratio of F50 (clonal expansion) to E x V (chaos), with BLOSUM62-based TCRdist applied between CDR3 peptides within each V-J. Welch's t-statistics and random forest reduced some 510 V-J features to 10 to 15, which were used in a naive Bayes classifier (R e1071). In TCRdb, the public reads were trimmed at Q25 with fastp and aligned with MiXCR, with productive beta chains retained. CDR3 protein sequences are deduplicated, and each keeps its most common genes and DNA. The V and J calls, along with clone size, are taken from TCRdb and not from the paper's own processing. The sample includes more than 500,000 distinct CDR3 sequences, with roughly 15% observed a single time. The ten largest account for 3.8% of the sample.

A patient counted as having stable Graves' hyperthyroidism if no progression to ophthalmopathy occurred over 18 months of follow-up. Hyperthyroidism patients were newly diagnosed, had a disease duration of under 2 months, and were aged 18 to 65 years. Exclusion was applied to patients with uncontrolled infections, other autoimmune diseases, pregnancy or lactation. Diagnoses were established on the basis of clinical symptoms, serum thyroxine and TRAb, thyroid ultrasound, and orbital computed tomography. PBMCs were separated from approximately 10 ml of fresh peripheral blood using Ficoll-Paque density gradient centrifugation. Trizol reagent was used to extract total RNA, and RNA quality was then checked on an Agilent 2100 Bioanalyzer. Overall results and qualifications from the work: Blood samples also contained most of the expanded thyroid clonotypes (frequency above 0.001), which suggests that blood repertoires may reflect thyroid immune responses. In cross-validation, a model built on a 13 V-J signature told ophthalmopathy apart from stable hyperthyroidism with 85% to 90% sensitivity and roughly 83% specificity, and in testing the same model reached 80%/75%. During validation, the model predicted progression to ophthalmopathy a median of roughly 7.1 months ahead of onset, with 60% to 71% sensitivity and around 72% specificity. Sample size was not statistically predetermined, and investigators were not blinded to group allocation.

Rearrangement joined TRBV13 to TRBJ2-7, with a weak D call of TRBD2 (6 bases match). Sequenced material: blood. This TCR was sampled from a woman younger than 45 with Graves' hyperthyroidism. The CDR3 corresponds to CASSAGPDEQYF. The nucleotide sequence is TGTGCCAGCAGCGCGGGGCCGGACGAGCAGTACTTC.